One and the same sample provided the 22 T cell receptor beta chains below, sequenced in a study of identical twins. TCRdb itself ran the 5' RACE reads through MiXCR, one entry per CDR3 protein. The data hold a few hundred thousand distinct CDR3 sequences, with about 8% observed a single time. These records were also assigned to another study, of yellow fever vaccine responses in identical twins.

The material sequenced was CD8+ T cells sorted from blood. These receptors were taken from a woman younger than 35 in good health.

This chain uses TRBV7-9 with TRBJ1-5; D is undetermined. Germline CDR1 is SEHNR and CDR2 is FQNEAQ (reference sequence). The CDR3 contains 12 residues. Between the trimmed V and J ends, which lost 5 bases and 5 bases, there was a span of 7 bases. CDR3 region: CASSQHDQPQHF. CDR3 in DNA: TGTGCCAGCAGCCAGCACGATCAGCCCCAGCATTTT.

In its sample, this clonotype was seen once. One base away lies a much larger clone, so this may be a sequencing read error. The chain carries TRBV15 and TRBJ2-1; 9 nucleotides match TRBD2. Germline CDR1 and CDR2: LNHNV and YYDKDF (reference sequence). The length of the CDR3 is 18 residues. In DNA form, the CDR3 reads TGTACCACCAGCAGAGATAAGGGGGGACTAGCAGCCTACAATGAGCAGTTCTTC. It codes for CTTSRDKGGLAAYNEQFF. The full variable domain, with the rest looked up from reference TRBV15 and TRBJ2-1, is DAMVIQNPRYQVTQFGKPVTLSCSQTLNHNVMYWYQQKSSQAPKLLFHYYDKDFNNEADTPDNFQSRRPNTSFCFLDIRSPGLGDTAMYLCTTSRDKGGLAAYNEQFFGPGTRLTVL.

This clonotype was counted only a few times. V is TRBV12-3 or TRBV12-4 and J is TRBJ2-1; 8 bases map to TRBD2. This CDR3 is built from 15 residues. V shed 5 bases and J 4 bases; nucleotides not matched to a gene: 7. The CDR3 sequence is CASSKILAEYNEQFF. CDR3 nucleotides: TGTGCCAGCAGTAAAATACTAGCGGAGTACAATGAGCAGTTCTTC.

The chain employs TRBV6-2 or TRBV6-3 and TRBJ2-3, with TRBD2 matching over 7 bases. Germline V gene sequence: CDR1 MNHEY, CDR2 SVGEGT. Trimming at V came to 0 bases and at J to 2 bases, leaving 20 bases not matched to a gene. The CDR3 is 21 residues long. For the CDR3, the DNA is TGTGCCAGCAGTTACTCGATTCCCCCTAGCGGACACTCAACCCCCACAGATACGCAGTATTTT. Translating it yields CASSYSIPPSGHSTPTDTQYF.

This chain's CDR3 is CASSFEGGQGNTGELFF. The CDR3 DNA is TGTGCCAGCAGCTTCGAGGGGGGACAGGGAAACACCGGGGAGCTGTTTTTT. V is TRBV7-3 and J is TRBJ2-2; 9 bases agree with TRBD1. CDR3 size: 17 residues. With V trimmed by 3 bases and J by 2 bases, 7 bases remained unmatched. CDR1 and CDR2 (germline): SGHTA, FQGTGA. Variable domain in full (rest from reference TRBV7-3 and TRBJ2-2): GAGVSQTPSNKVTEKGKYVELRCDPISGHTALYWYRQSLGQGPEFLIYFQGTGAADDSGLPNDRFFAVRPEGSVSTLKIQRTERGDSAVYLCASSFEGGQGNTGELFFGEGSRLTVL.

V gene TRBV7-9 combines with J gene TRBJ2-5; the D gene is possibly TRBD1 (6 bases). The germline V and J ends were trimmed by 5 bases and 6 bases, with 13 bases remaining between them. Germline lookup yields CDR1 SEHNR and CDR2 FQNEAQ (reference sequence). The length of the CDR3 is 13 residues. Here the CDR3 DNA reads TGTGCCAGCAGCCCCAGGACAGAGCAGACCCAGTACTTC. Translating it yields CASSPRTEQTQYF.

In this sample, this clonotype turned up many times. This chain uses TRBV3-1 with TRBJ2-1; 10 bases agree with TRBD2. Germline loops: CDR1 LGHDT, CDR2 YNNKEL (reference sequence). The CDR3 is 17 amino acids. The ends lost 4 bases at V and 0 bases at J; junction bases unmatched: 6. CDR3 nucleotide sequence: TGTGCCAGCAGCCGCGGACTAGCGGATGACTCCTACAATGAGCAGTTCTTC. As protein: CASSRGLADDSYNEQFF.

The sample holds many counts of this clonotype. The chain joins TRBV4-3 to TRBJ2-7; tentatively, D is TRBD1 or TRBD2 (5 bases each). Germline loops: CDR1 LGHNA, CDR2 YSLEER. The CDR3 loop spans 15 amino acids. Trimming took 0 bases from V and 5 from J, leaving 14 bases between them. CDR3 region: CASSQDGGDSDEQYF. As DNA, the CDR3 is TGCGCCAGCAGCCAAGATGGGGGAGATAGCGACGAGCAGTACTTC.

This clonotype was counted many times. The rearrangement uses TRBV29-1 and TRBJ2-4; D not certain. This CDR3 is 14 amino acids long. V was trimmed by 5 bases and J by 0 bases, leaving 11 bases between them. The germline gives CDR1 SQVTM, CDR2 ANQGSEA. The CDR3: CSVIVGLAKNIQYF. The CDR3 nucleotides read TGCAGCGTTATCGTGGGTTTAGCCAAAAACATTCAGTACTTC.

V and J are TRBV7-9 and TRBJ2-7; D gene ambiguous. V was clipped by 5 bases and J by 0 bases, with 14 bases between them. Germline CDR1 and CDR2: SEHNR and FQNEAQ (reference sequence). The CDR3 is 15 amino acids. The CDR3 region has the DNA TGTGCCAGCAGCCTGAATATTGGCCTCTCCTACGAGCAGTACTTC. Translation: CASSLNIGLSYEQYF.

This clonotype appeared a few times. The CDR3 sequence: CASSYSAGSAEQYF. The CDR3 DNA follows: TGTGCCAGCAGTTACTCGGCGGGGTCTGCCGAGCAGTACTTC. The chain employs TRBV6-5 and TRBJ2-7; D perhaps matches TRBD2 (6 bases). Germline V CDR1 and CDR2: MNHEY, SVGAGI. The CDR3 length is 14 residues. V lost 0 bases to trimming and J lost 6 bases, with 12 bases between them.

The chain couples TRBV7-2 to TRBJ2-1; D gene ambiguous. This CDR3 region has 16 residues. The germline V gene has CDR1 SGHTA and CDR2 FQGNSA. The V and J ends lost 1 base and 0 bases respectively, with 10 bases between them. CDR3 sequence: CASSLEGEFSYNEQFF. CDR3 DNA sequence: TGTGCCAGCAGCTTAGAGGGCGAGTTCTCCTACAATGAGCAGTTCTTC.

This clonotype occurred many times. CDR3 in DNA: TGCAGCGTTGAACTGACATGGGAGGGCACTGAAGCTTTCTTT. Encoded protein: CSVELTWEGTEAFF. This chain connects TRBV29-1 to TRBJ1-1; unclear D gene. From germline, CDR1 is SQVTM and CDR2 ANQGSEA. The CDR3 runs to 14 residues. Trimming stripped 2 bases from V and 4 bases from J, with 14 bases between.

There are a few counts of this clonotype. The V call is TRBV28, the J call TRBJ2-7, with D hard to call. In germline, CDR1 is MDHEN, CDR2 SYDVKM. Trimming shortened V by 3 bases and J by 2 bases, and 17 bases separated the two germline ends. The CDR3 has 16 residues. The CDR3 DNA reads TGTGCCAGCAGTTTGGATAGGGCGAAAAACACCTACGAGCAGTACTTC. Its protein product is CASSLDRAKNTYEQYF.

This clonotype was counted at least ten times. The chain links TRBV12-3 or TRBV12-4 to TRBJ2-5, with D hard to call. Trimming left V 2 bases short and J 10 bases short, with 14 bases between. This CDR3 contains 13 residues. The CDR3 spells CASSLSTKPRQYF. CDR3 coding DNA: TGTGCCAGCAGTTTATCCACGAAGCCACGCCAGTACTTC.

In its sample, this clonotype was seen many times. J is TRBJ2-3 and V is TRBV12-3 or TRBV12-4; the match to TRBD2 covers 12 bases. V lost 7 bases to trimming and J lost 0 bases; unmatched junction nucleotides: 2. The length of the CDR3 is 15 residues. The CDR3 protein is CASTTSGGSTDTQYF. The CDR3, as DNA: TGTGCCAGCACCACTAGCGGGGGGAGCACAGATACGCAGTATTTT.

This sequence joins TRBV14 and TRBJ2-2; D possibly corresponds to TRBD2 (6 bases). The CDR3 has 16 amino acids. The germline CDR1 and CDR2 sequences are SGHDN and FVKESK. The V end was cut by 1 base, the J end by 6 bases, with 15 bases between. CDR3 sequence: CASSQAGRPGPGELFF. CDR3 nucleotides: TGTGCCAGCAGCCAAGCCGGGAGACCGGGTCCCGGGGAGCTGTTTTTT. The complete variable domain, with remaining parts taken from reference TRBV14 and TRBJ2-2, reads EAGVTQFPSHSVIEKGQTVTLRCDPISGHDNLYWYRRVMGKEIKFLLHFVKESKQDESGMPNNRFLAERTGGTYSTLKVQPAELEDSGVYFCASSQAGRPGPGELFFGEGSRLTVL.

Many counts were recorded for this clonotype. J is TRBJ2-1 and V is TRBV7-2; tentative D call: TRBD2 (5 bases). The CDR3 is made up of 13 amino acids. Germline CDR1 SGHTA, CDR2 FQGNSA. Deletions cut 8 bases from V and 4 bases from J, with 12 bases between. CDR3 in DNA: TGTGCCAGCGGGGAGATGAGTTACAATGAGCAGTTCTTC. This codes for CASGEMSYNEQFF.

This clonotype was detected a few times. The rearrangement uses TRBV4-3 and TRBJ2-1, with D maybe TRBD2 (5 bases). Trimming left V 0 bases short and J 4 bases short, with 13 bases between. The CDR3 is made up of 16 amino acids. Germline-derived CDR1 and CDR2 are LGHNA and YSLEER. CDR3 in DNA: TGCGCCAGCAGCCAAGATCGAAGCGGACTGTACAATGAGCAGTTCTTC. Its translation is CASSQDRSGLYNEQFF.

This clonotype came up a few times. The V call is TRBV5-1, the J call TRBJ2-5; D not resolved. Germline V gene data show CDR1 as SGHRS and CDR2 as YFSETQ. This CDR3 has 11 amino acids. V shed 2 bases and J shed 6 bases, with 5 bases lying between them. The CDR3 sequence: CASSFAQTQYF. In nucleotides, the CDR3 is TGCGCCAGCAGCTTCGCCCAGACCCAGTACTTC.

CDR3 sequence (DNA): TGCAGCGACGGGACGGACTCCTACAATGAGCAGTTCTTC. It is translated as CSDGTDSYNEQFF. V and J are TRBV29-1 and TRBJ2-1, with D perhaps being TRBD1 or TRBD2 (5 bases each). Trimming stripped 7 bases from V and 0 bases from J, with 10 bases between. The CDR3 length is 13 residues. CDR1 and CDR2 (germline): SQVTM, ANQGSEA.

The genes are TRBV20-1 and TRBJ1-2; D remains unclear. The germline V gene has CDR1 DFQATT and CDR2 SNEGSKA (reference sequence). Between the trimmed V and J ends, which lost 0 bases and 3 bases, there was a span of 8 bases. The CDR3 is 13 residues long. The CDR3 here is CSARDRSDYGYTF. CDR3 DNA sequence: TGCAGTGCTAGAGATCGGAGTGACTATGGCTACACCTTC.